These 8 T cell receptor beta chains originate from one sample sequenced in a study of blood T cell repertoires in COVID-19. Libraries were prepared by immunoSEQ multiplex PCR; TCRdb keeps only in-frame clonotypes and omits some of them. The table includes 200,000 to 250,000 clones, around nine tenths detected once. The sample comprised peripheral blood. These receptors all stem from a man aged 45 to 65 with COVID-19, enrolled during active disease.

This sequence joins TRBV27 and TRBJ1-6; D uncertain. The CDR3 length is 15 residues. The V end was cut by 3 bases, the J end by 0 bases, with 6 bases between. Germline values: CDR1 MNHEY, CDR2 SMNVEV (reference sequence). The CDR3 spells CASSLESSYNSPLHF. DNA for the CDR3: TGTGCCAGCAGTTTGGAGAGCTCCTATAATTCACCCCTCCACTTT.

The chain joins TRBV7-9 to TRBJ1-3; no clear D. Between the trimmed V and J ends, which lost 5 bases and 0 bases, there was a span of 17 bases. CDR3 length: 17 amino acids. The germline V gene has CDR1 SEHNR and CDR2 FQNEAQ (reference sequence). DNA for the CDR3: TGTGCCAGCAGCCCCCCGAATGGACTGATCTCTGGAAACACCATATATTTT. Its protein is CASSPPNGLISGNTIYF.

The genes are TRBV15 and TRBJ2-3; 8 bases fit TRBD2. Trimming at V came to 3 bases and at J to 5 bases, leaving 10 bases not matched to a gene. Per germline, CDR1 LNHNV and CDR2 YYDKDF (reference sequence). The CDR3 loop spans 16 amino acids. The CDR3 bases are TGTGCCACCAGCAGGAGCTTAGCGGGGAGGTTAGATACGCAGTATTTT. This gives the protein CATSRSLAGRLDTQYF.

The genes are TRBV4-3 and TRBJ1-6; tentatively, D is TRBD1 (6 bases). CDR1 and CDR2 (germline): LGHNA, YSLEER. V was cut by 0 bases and J by 9 bases, with 30 bases left in between. The CDR3 is 21 amino acids. The DNA for the CDR3 is TGCGCCAGCAGCCAAGATATTCCTATGGAGAGGACAGTCTTTCTGGGTTCACCCCTCCACTTT. Translating gives CASSQDIPMERTVFLGSPLHF.

V and J are TRBV11-2 and TRBJ2-7; 10 bases are shared with TRBD2. Germline CDR1 is SGHAT and CDR2 is FQNNGV. With V trimmed by 5 bases and J by 3 bases, 4 bases remained unmatched. The CDR3 loop spans 14 amino acids. The CDR3 loop reads CASSGLAEDYEQYF. For the CDR3, the DNA is TGTGCCAGCAGCGGACTAGCGGAAGACTACGAGCAGTACTTC.

V usage is TRBV18 and J usage is TRBJ2-3, with 8 nucleotides matching TRBD1. Per the germline V gene, CDR1 is KGHSH and CDR2 is LQKENI. J lost 7 bases, V lost 0 bases, and 6 bases had no gene match. The CDR3 consists of 15 residues. The CDR3 nucleotides are TGTGCCAGCTCACCACCATCGGACAGGGATAATACGCAGTATTTT. Its protein is CASSPPSDRDNTQYF. Supplemented by reference TRBV18 and TRBJ2-3, the full variable domain reads NAGVMQNPRHLVRRRGQEARLRCSPMKGHSHVYWYRQLPEEGLKFMVYLQKENIIDESGMPKERFSAEFPKEGPSILRIQQVVRGDSAAYFCASSPPSDRDNTQYFGPGTRLTVL.

This chain joins TRBV5-4 and TRBJ2-7; 7 nucleotides agree with TRBD1. Germline V gives CDR1 SGHNT, CDR2 YYREEE (reference sequence). The V gene end was trimmed by 3 bases and the J gene end by 3 bases; junction bases not matched to a gene: 3. This CDR3 spans 13 amino acids. DNA of the CDR3: TGTGCCAGCAGCTCGAACAGGGGCTACGAGCAGTACTTC. Translating gives CASSSNRGYEQYF. Using reference TRBV5-4 and TRBJ2-7 for the parts outside the CDR3, the full variable domain is ETGVTQSPTHLIKTRGQQVTLRCSSQSGHNTVSWYQQALGQGPQFIFQYYREEENGRGNFPPRFSGLQFPNYSSELNVNALELDDSALYLCASSSNRGYEQYFGPGTRLTVT.

The chain links TRBV2 to TRBJ2-1, with 11 bases aligning to TRBD2. The trim removed 6 bases at V and 7 bases at J, leaving 8 bases unmatched. Looked up from germline, CDR1 is SNHLY and CDR2 is FYNNEI. The CDR3 spans 15 residues. The DNA of the CDR3 is TGTGCCAGCAGGAAGGTAGCGGGAGGGTTGAATGAGCAGTTCTTC. It translates to CASRKVAGGLNEQFF. Full variable domain (rest looked up from reference TRBV2 and TRBJ2-1): EPEVTQTPSHQVTQMGQEVILRCVPISNHLYFYWYRQILGQKVEFLVSFYNNEISEKSEIFDDQFSVERPDGSNFTLKIRSTKLEDSAMYFCASRKVAGGLNEQFFGPGTRLTVL.